This T cell receptor (beta chain) was captured by sequencing in a study of CD8+CD57+ T cells in acquired aplastic anemia. Turning to the study itself: Isolated CD4+ and CD8+ cells, once sorted, yielded DNA averaging 3.2 ug.

Germline loops: CDR1 ENHRY, CDR2 SYGVKD. This CDR3 is built from 14 residues. Trimming pared 2 bases from V and 8 bases from J, leaving 15 bases between. Profiles of TCR beta VDJ and CDR3 were generated from a genomic DNA template. TCRdb independently ran MiXCR on the reads; one entry per CDR3 protein. Of over 150,000 distinct CDR3 sequences listed, 55% to 65% are singletons. Whoever was chosen for sequencing had shown CD8+CD57+ cell expansion by flow cytometry. Patients, without exception, had severe acquired aplastic anemia. The sequencing sample was made of sorted CD4+, CD8+, or CD8+CD57+ T cells (not recorded which) from PBMCs. The chain couples TRBV10-3 to TRBJ1-1; weak D call: TRBD1 (5 bases). The clonotype comes from a human donor with aplastic anemia. The CDR3, as DNA: TGTGCCATCAGTGAGGCAGTTAGGGGAACCGAAGCTTTCTTT. Amino acids: CAISEAVRGTEAFF.